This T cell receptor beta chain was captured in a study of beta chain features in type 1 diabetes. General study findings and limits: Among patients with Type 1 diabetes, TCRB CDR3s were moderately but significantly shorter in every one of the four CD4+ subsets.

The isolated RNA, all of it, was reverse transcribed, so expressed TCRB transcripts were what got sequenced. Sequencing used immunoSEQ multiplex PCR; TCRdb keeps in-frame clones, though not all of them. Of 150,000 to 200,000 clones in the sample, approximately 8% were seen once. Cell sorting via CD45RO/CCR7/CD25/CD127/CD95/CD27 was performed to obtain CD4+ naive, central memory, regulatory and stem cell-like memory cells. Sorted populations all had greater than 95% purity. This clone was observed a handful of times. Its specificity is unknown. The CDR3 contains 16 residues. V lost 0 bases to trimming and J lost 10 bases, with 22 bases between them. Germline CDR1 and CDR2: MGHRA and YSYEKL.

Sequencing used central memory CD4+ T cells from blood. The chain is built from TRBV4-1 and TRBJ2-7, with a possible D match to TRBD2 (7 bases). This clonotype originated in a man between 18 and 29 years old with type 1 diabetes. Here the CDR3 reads CASSQEGGTGRGKQYF. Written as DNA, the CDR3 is TGCGCCAGCAGCCAAGAAGGCGGAACAGGGAGGGGGAAACAGTACTTC.